What follows describes a single T cell receptor beta chain. Its antigen is unidentified. This record comes from a study of CD8 T cells in ankylosing spondylitis. Study outcomes and limitations: Ankylosing spondylitis blood seemed to carry a telltale TCR beta motif made of about 8 highly homologous variants.

TCRdb recomputed calls from the 5' RACE reads with MiXCR, one row per CDR3 protein. The sample records some 400,000 distinct CDR3 sequences, 20% to 25% being singletons. The TCR sequence derives from a male donor with ankylosing spondylitis. Sample: blood, either unsorted or a sorted T cell fraction (not recorded which).

CDR3 bases: TGTGCCAGCAGCTCGGATTTGCGGGAGGGCCGGGAGACCCAGTACTTC. Translated, it gives CASSSDLREGRETQYF. The genes are TRBV12-3 or TRBV12-4 and TRBJ2-5, with 9 nucleotides matching TRBD2. Unmatched junction bases numbered 13, after V lost 6 bases and J lost 5 bases. The CDR3 extends over 16 amino acids.